The 32 T cell receptor beta chains given below trace back to one sample, sequenced in a study of blood T cells in healthy people across ages. Using a J-beta primer mix together with a sample-barcoded 5' primer, a second PCR was run for roughly 6 to 12 cycles. From the 5' RACE reads, TCRdb called clonotypes with MiXCR, one entry per CDR3 protein. The sample carries 750,000 to 850,000 distinct CDR3 sequences, 25% recorded once. These data were also reused for a study on T cells of mothers and their children.

Sequences were obtained from blood. The receptor source for this set is a boy aged 5-17 years in good health.

The chain carries TRBV12-3 or TRBV12-4 and TRBJ2-7; 8 nucleotides line up with TRBD1. V lost 6 bases and J lost 6; bases outside the gene matches: 13. The CDR3 covers 15 residues. The CDR3 loop reads CASSSGLDRGSEQYF. The CDR3 coding sequence is TGTGCCAGCAGCTCAGGGTTAGACAGGGGTTCCGAGCAGTACTTC.

This clonotype was picked up a small number of times. This rearrangement joins TRBV29-1 to TRBJ1-1; tentative D call: TRBD1 (5 bases). Deletions cut 5 bases from V and 3 bases from J, with 10 bases between. Germline V gene lookup returns CDR1 SQVTM and CDR2 ANQGSEA. This CDR3 has 12 amino acids. This chain's CDR3 is CSVLLGDTEAFF. CDR3 bases: TGCAGCGTTCTCTTAGGGGACACTGAAGCTTTCTTT. Based on the CDR3 plus reference TRBV29-1 and TRBJ1-1, the full variable domain is SAVISQKPSRDICQRGTSLTIQCQVDSQVTMMFWYRQQPGQSLTLIATANQGSEATYESGFVIDKFPISRPNLTFSTLTVSNMSPEDSSIYLCSVLLGDTEAFFGQGTRLTVV.

V is TRBV7-9 and J is TRBJ2-2; D uncertain. V dropped 5 bases and J dropped 6 bases, with 19 bases sitting between them. The germline CDR1 and CDR2 sequences are SEHNR and FQNEAQ (reference sequence). The CDR3 has 16 amino acids. The CDR3 bases are TGTGCCAGCAGCCCCCCAGATCTGAACTTAGCCGGGGAGCTGTTTTTT. Translated, it gives CASSPPDLNLAGELFF.

The J gene is TRBJ2-5, the V gene TRBV4-3; possible D gene TRBD1, 6 bases. This CDR3 has 15 residues. The germline V gene has CDR1 LGHNA and CDR2 YSLEER. V lost 3 bases and J lost 3, with 14 bases in between. CDR3 residues: CASSHTGTKEETQYF. DNA of the CDR3: TGCGCCAGCAGCCACACCGGGACAAAAGAAGAGACCCAGTACTTC.

The chain has TRBV3-1 and TRBJ2-1; D assignment may be TRBD1 or TRBD2 (5 bases each). Germline V CDR1 and CDR2: LGHDT, YNNKEL (reference sequence). Trimming cost V 4 bases and J 12 bases, with 13 bases left between them. This CDR3 comprises 12 residues. CDR3 nucleotides: TGTGCCAGCAGCCTCCGGGATCAGGGGCAGTTCTTC. Translated, it gives CASSLRDQGQFF.

This rearrangement joins TRBV29-1 to TRBJ2-2, with D tentatively TRBD1 (5 bases). The CDR3 covers 14 residues. Between the trimmed V and J ends, which lost 2 bases and 5 bases, there was a span of 12 bases. Germline assignment: CDR1 SQVTM and CDR2 ANQGSEA. The DNA for the CDR3 is TGCAGCGTTGAATCGCCAGGGCGAACCGGGGAGCTGTTTTTT. Translating it yields CSVESPGRTGELFF.

There are a few counts of this clonotype. The chain couples TRBV2 to TRBJ1-2; D unclear. Looked up from germline, CDR1 is SNHLY and CDR2 is FYNNEI. The CDR3 spans 14 residues. V lost 6 bases and J 7 bases, leaving 18 bases between the germline ends. The CDR3 is CASSRPDGVCGYTF. CDR3 coding DNA: TGTGCCAGCAGCCGACCGGACGGGGTCTGTGGCTACACCTTC.

This clonotype occurred many times. The J gene is TRBJ2-1, the V gene TRBV7-9; 7 bases align to TRBD2. CDR1 is SEHNR and CDR2 is FQNEAQ in the germline V gene (reference sequence). V lost 4 bases, J lost 7 bases, and 1 base stayed unmatched. The CDR3 covers 12 residues. This CDR3 is CASSWGGNEQFF. Here the CDR3 DNA reads TGTGCCAGCAGCTGGGGGGGTAATGAGCAGTTCTTC.

The rearrangement uses TRBV20-1 and TRBJ2-2; D perhaps matches TRBD2 (6 bases). Germline V gene lookup returns CDR1 DFQATT and CDR2 SNEGSKA (reference sequence). The CDR3 is 15 amino acids. Trimming removed 1 base from V and 6 bases from J, with 15 bases in between. The CDR3 DNA is TGCAGTGCTAGAGCTTTGGAAGGGACTGCCGGGGAGCTGTTTTTT. As protein: CSARALEGTAGELFF.

The chain is built from TRBV5-5 and TRBJ2-3; no firm D call. CDR1 and CDR2 (germline): SGHKS, YYEKEE (reference sequence). Deletions cut 2 bases from V and 6 bases from J, with 13 bases between. The CDR3 spans 14 residues. CDR3 protein: CASSFRTGTDTQYF. CDR3 sequence (DNA): TGTGCCAGCAGCTTTAGGACGGGTACGGATACGCAGTATTTT.

The chain combines TRBV7-2 with TRBJ1-6, with unresolved D. Germline CDR1 is SGHTA and CDR2 is FQGNSA. V was shortened by 0 bases and J by 8 bases, with 8 bases between the two germline ends. The CDR3 is 14 residues long. The CDR3 nucleotides read TGTGCCAGCAGCTTAGCGGGGAGGGATTCACCCCTCCACTTT. The encoded protein is CASSLAGRDSPLHF.

This chain links TRBV7-2 with TRBJ2-3; TRBD2 might be the D (6 bases). The CDR3 is made up of 14 amino acids. Per the germline V gene, CDR1 is SGHTA and CDR2 is FQGNSA. The V and J ends lost 3 bases and 4 bases respectively, with 11 bases between them. CDR3 coding DNA: TGTGCCAGCAGCTTGGCGGCTAGCGCAGATACGCAGTATTTT. This encodes CASSLAASADTQYF.

The chain has TRBV2 and TRBJ2-7, with D unresolved. Trimming took off 1 base at V and 4 bases at J, with 11 bases between the two ends. Germline loops: CDR1 SNHLY, CDR2 FYNNEI. CDR3 length equals 14 residues. The CDR3 DNA sequence: TGTGCCAGCAGTGAAGATGGTAGAGCATACGAGCAGTACTTC. It yields the protein CASSEDGRAYEQYF.

V and J are TRBV7-3 and TRBJ2-5; D might be TRBD1 (5 bases). The CDR3 loop spans 13 amino acids. Germline CDR1 and CDR2: SGHTA and FQGTGA. V gave up 4 bases and J gave up 2 bases, with 8 bases separating them. CDR3 coding DNA: TGTGCCAGCAGCTCGGACACTCAAGAGACCCAGTACTTC. Translation: CASSSDTQETQYF. Complete variable domain (other parts from reference TRBV7-3 and TRBJ2-5): GAGVSQTPSNKVTEKGKYVELRCDPISGHTALYWYRQSLGQGPEFLIYFQGTGAADDSGLPNDRFFAVRPEGSVSTLKIQRTERGDSAVYLCASSSDTQETQYFGPGTRLLVL.

Concerning this clonotype itself: The CDR3 end shows no conserved phenylalanine or tryptophan, and so a read error is likely. The CDR3 here is CASSLEGSAKNIQYL. The CDR3 coding sequence is TGTGCTAGCAGCTTAGAGGGATCGGCCAAAAACATTCAGTACCTC. The chain is built from TRBV7-7 and TRBJ2-4; D might be TRBD2 (5 bases). Germline-derived CDR1 and CDR2 are SSHAT and FNYEAQ (reference sequence). The CDR3 contains 15 residues.

The chain joins TRBV19 to TRBJ2-4; D perhaps matches TRBD1 (6 bases). The CDR3 spans 15 residues. From germline, CDR1 is LNHDA and CDR2 SQIVND (reference sequence). V was shortened by 5 bases and J by 0 bases, with 11 bases between the two germline ends. The CDR3, as DNA: TGTGCCAGTAGTGAACAGGGCGTAGCCAAAAACATTCAGTACTTC. Translating it yields CASSEQGVAKNIQYF.

V is TRBV7-9 and J is TRBJ1-6, with D possibly TRBD1 on 5 matching bases. The CDR3 contains 15 residues. CDR1 and CDR2 (germline): SEHNR, FQNEAQ (reference sequence). With 3 bases removed from V and 7 bases from J, the gap between germline ends came to 13 bases. This CDR3 reads CASSFSGIGNSPLHF. CDR3 coding DNA: TGTGCCAGCAGCTTCTCAGGGATTGGCAATTCACCCCTCCACTTT.

The sample holds one count of this clonotype. The rearrangement uses TRBV5-1 and TRBJ2-2, with D unclear. From germline, CDR1 is SGHRS and CDR2 YFSETQ. Trimming pared 4 bases from V and 0 bases from J, leaving 13 bases between. This CDR3 region has 16 residues. The CDR3 protein is CASSPHGVANTGELFF. CDR3 DNA sequence: TGCGCCAGCAGCCCCCACGGAGTGGCGAACACCGGGGAGCTGTTTTTT.

The chain carries TRBV7-2 and TRBJ2-3; D remains ambiguous. The V gene's germline CDR1 is SGHTA and CDR2 FQGNSA. The CDR3 totals 13 residues. V lost 0 bases and J 6 bases, leaving 7 bases between the germline ends. The CDR3: CASSLAVVDTQYF. The CDR3 DNA is TGTGCCAGCAGCTTAGCAGTGGTTGATACGCAGTATTTT.

The V and J genes are TRBV6-1 and TRBJ2-5, with no clear D. The J call may be incorrect, as the DNA end agrees better with TRBJ2-7. The CDR3 has 15 residues. Germline CDR1 and CDR2: MNHNS and SASEGT. CDR3 in amino acids: CASSEGGSSTYEQYF. The CDR3 DNA reads TGTGCCAGCAGTGAAGGCGGCAGTTCCACCTACGAGCAGTACTTC.

The chain uses TRBV12-3 or TRBV12-4 and TRBJ2-1; D call uncertain. CDR3 length: 15 residues. Trimming removed 3 bases at V and 0 bases at J, with 9 bases between. The DNA of the CDR3 is TGTGCCAGCAGTTTCTACCTGGGCTCCTACAATGAGCAGTTCTTC. This gives the protein CASSFYLGSYNEQFF.

This clonotype was detected a few times. The chain carries TRBV5-1 and TRBJ1-6, with no clear D. This CDR3 comprises 14 residues. Per germline, CDR1 SGHRS and CDR2 YFSETQ. The V end lost 3 bases, the J end lost 7 bases, and 11 bases lay between the germline ends. The CDR3 region is CASSSWEGNSPLHF. CDR3 sequence (DNA): TGCGCCAGCAGCTCTTGGGAAGGGAATTCACCCCTCCACTTT.

The J gene is TRBJ2-7, the V gene TRBV10-3, with a tentative D call TRBD2 (7 bases). V lost 3 bases to trimming and J lost 4 bases, with 13 bases between them. The CDR3 sequence is 14 residues long. Looked up from germline, CDR1 is ENHRY and CDR2 is SYGVKD. Written as DNA, the CDR3 is TGTGCCATCAGTGACGGCGGGGGCTGGTACGAGCAGTACTTC. Protein sequence: CAISDGGGWYEQYF.

The sample holds a few counts of this clonotype. The V call is TRBV27, the J call TRBJ2-1; 7 bases match TRBD2. J lost 6 bases, V lost 4 bases, and 12 bases had no gene match. The CDR3 is 16 amino acids. Per the germline V gene, CDR1 is MNHEY and CDR2 is SMNVEV (reference sequence). The CDR3 sequence is CASSWDVAGGSNEQFF. CDR3 nucleotides: TGTGCCAGCAGTTGGGACGTAGCGGGTGGGTCCAATGAGCAGTTCTTC.

This clonotype was found a few times. An end of the junction does not agree with germline; a read error may underlie this. The chain recombines TRBV25-1 with TRBJ2-5; 7 bases match TRBD1. Germline V gene data show CDR1 as MGHDK and CDR2 as SYGVNS. The CDR3 has 13 amino acids. The CDR3 here is CASSGQAQETQHF. DNA of the CDR3: TGTGCCAGCAGCGGACAGGCCCAAGAGACCCAGCACTTC.

A few counts support this clonotype. This chain links TRBV15 with TRBJ1-2; D may be TRBD1 (5 bases). The CDR3 runs 15 residues. Trimming stripped 1 base from V and 4 bases from J, with 13 bases between. In germline, CDR1 is LNHNV, CDR2 YYDKDF (reference sequence). The CDR3 is CATSRGKGAGYGYTF. DNA of the CDR3: TGTGCCACCAGCAGAGGAAAAGGGGCTGGCTATGGCTACACCTTC.

Regarding this clonotype: The junction departs from germline at one end; a sequencing error may be responsible. V gene TRBV12-3 or TRBV12-4 combines with J gene TRBJ2-5; D gene ambiguous. The CDR3 totals 11 residues. The CDR3 region is CAGSSPGNLGF. CDR3 DNA: TGTGCCGGCAGTTCTCCTGGGAACTTGGGATTC.

CDR3 region: CASSFAGGPPDTQYF. CDR3 DNA: TGTGCCAGCAGCTTTGCGGGGGGGCCCCCAGATACGCAGTATTTT. The chain couples TRBV7-9 to TRBJ2-3, with 9 nucleotides matching TRBD2. CDR1 is SEHNR and CDR2 is FQNEAQ in the germline V gene (reference sequence). The CDR3 is made up of 15 amino acids. With V trimmed by 3 bases and J by 4 bases, 5 bases remained unmatched.

Concerning this clonotype: The junction does not match germline at one end; this may be a read error. J is TRBJ1-1 and V is TRBV4-3; D call uncertain. CDR3 length: 15 amino acids. Germline CDR1 reads LGHNA; CDR2 reads YSLEER. The CDR3 DNA is TGCGCCGGCAGCCAAGATAGAGGAGATAACACTGAAGCTTTCTTT. It translates to CAGSQDRGDNTEAFF.

J is TRBJ1-4 and V is TRBV20-1; TRBD1 might be the D (5 bases). The CDR3 contains 15 residues. Trimming shortened V by 6 bases and J by 3 bases, and 17 bases separated the two germline ends. CDR1 is DFQATT, CDR2 SNEGSKA, per germline (reference sequence). The CDR3 loop is CSARDLGIANEKLFF. CDR3 DNA sequence: TGCAGTGCCAGGGATCTGGGGATAGCTAATGAAAAACTGTTTTTT.

This clonotype has just a few counts. This chain connects TRBV6-2 or TRBV6-3 to TRBJ2-1; the match to TRBD1 covers 7 bases. V lost 5 bases to trimming and J lost 2 bases; unmatched junction nucleotides: 12. The CDR3 is 17 amino acids. The germline gives CDR1 MNHEY, CDR2 SVGEGT. CDR3 in amino acids: CASSDWKTGRTYNEQFF. The CDR3 DNA follows: TGTGCCAGCAGTGACTGGAAGACAGGGAGAACCTACAATGAGCAGTTCTTC.

This clonotype was picked up a small number of times. The chain couples TRBV5-6 to TRBJ2-7; tentatively, D is TRBD1 or TRBD2 (5 bases each). The germline gives CDR1 SGHDT, CDR2 YYEEEE. The V and J ends lost 1 base and 6 bases respectively, with 14 bases between them. This CDR3 comprises 14 residues. Here the CDR3 reads CASSLSGALVEQYF. CDR3 DNA: TGTGCCAGCAGCTTGTCCGGGGCTTTGGTCGAGCAGTACTTC.